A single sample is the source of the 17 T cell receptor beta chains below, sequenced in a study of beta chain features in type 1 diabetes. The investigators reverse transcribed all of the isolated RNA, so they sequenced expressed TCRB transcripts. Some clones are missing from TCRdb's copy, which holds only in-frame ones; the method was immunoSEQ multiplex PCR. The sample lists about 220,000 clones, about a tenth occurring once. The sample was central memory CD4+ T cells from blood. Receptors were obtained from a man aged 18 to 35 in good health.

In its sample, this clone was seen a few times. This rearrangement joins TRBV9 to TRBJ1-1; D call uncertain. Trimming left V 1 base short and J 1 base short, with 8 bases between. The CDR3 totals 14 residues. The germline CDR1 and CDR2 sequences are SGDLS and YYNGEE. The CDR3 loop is CASSVSTENTEAFF. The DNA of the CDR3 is TGTGCCAGCAGCGTAAGTACCGAGAACACTGAAGCTTTCTTT.

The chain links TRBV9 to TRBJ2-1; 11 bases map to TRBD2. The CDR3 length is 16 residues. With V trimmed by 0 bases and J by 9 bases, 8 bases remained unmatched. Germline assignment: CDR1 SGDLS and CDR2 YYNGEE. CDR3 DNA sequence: TGTGCCAGCAGCGTAGAAGGGACTAGCGGTAGGGGTGAGCAGTTCTTC. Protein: CASSVEGTSGRGEQFF.

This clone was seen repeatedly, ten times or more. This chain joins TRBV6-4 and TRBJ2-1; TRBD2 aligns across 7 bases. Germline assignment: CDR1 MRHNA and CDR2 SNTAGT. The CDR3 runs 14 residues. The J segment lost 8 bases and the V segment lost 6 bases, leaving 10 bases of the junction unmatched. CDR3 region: CASSSSGADDEQFF. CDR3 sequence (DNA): TGTGCCAGCAGCTCAAGCGGGGCTGACGATGAGCAGTTCTTC.

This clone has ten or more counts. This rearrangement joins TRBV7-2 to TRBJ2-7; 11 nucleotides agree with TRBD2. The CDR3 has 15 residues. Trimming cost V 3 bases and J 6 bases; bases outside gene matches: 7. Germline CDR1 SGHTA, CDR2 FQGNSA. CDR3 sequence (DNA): TGTGCCAGCAGCTTCTCTAGCGGGAGGCTGGTCGAGCAGTACTTC. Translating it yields CASSFSSGRLVEQYF. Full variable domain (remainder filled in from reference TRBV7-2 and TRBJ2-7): GAGVSQSPSNKVTEKGKDVELRCDPISGHTALYWYRQSLGQGLEFLIYFQGNSAPDKSGLPSDRFSAERTGGSVSTLTIQRTQQEDSAVYLCASSFSSGRLVEQYFGPGTRLTVT.

The DNA of the CDR3 is TGTGCCTGGAGTGTACAGGGAGCTACGCAGTATTTT. Encoded protein: CAWSVQGATQYF. The chain recombines TRBV30 with TRBJ2-3, with D tentatively TRBD1 (6 bases). Trimming removed 0 bases from V and 8 bases from J, with 9 bases in between. Per the germline V gene, CDR1 is GTSNPN and CDR2 is SVGIG (reference sequence). CDR3 size: 12 residues.

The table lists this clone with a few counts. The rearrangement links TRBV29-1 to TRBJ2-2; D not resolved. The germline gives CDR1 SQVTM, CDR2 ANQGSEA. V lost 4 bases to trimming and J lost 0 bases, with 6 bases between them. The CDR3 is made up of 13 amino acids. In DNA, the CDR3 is TGCAGCGTTGGTACCGCGAACACCGGGGAGCTGTTTTTT. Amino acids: CSVGTANTGELFF.

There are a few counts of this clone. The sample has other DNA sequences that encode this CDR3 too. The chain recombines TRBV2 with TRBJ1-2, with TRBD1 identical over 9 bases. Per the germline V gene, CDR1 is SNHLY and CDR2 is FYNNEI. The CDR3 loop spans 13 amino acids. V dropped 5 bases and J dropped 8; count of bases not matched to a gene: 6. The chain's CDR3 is CASSRDRENGYTF. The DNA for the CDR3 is TGTGCCAGCAGTCGGGACAGGGAAAACGGCTACACCTTC.

The CDR3 is CSATAEETQYF. The DNA for the CDR3 is TGCAGTGCTACCGCGGAAGAGACCCAGTACTTC. The chain carries TRBV20-1 and TRBJ2-5; D unclear. Germline CDR1 reads DFQATT; CDR2 reads SNEGSKA (reference sequence). The CDR3 runs 11 residues. Trimming shortened V by 4 bases and J by 3 bases, and 6 bases separated the two germline ends.

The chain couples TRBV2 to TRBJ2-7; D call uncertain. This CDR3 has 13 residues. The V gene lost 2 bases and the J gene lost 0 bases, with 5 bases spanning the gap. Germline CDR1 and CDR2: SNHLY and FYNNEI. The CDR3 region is CASSEQISYEQYF. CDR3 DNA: TGTGCCAGCAGTGAACAGATCTCCTACGAGCAGTACTTC.

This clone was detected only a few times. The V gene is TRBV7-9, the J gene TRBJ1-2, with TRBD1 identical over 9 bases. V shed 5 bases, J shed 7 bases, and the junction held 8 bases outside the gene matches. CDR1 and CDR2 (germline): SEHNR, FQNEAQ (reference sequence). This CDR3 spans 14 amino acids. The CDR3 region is CASSVGQGRGGYTF. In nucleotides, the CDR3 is TGTGCCAGCAGCGTCGGACAGGGGCGGGGTGGCTACACCTTC.

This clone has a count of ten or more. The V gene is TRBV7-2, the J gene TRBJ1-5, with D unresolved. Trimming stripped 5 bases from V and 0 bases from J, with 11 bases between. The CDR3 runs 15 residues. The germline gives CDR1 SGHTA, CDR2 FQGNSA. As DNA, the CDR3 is TGTGCCAGCAGCCTACGTCACGGTAGCAATCAGCCCCAGCATTTT. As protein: CASSLRHGSNQPQHF.

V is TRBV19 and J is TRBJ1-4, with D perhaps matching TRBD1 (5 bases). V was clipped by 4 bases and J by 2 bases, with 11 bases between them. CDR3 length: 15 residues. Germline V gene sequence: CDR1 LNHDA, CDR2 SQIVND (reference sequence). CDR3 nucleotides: TGTGCCAGTAGTACCGCCACAGGCACTAATGAAAAACTGTTTTTT. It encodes CASSTATGTNEKLFF.

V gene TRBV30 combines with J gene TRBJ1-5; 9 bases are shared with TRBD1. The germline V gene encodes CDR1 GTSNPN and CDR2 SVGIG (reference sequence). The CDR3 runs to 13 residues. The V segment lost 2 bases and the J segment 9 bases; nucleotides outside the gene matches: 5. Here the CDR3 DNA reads TGTGCCTGGAGTAGACAGGGGGATAGGCCCCAGCATTTT. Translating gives CAWSRQGDRPQHF.

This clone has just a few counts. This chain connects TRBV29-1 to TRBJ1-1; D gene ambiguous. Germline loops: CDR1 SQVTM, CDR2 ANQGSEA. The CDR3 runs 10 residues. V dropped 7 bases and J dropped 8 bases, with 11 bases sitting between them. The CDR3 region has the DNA TGCAGCGCCGCCCGTGCGGAAGCTTTCTTT. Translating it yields CSAARAEAFF.

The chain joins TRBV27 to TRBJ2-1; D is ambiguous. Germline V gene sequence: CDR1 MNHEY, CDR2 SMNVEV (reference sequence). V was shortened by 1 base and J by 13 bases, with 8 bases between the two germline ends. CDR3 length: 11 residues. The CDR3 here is CASSLLAIQFF. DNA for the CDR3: TGTGCCAGCAGTTTATTAGCCATCCAGTTCTTC.

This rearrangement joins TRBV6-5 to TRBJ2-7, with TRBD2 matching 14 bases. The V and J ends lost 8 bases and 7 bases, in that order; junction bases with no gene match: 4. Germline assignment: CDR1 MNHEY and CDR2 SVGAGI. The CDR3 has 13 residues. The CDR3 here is CASGLAGGREQYF. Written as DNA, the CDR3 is TGTGCCAGCGGACTAGCGGGAGGTAGAGAGCAGTACTTC.

The CDR3: CASSVLGSSYEQYF. CDR3 bases: TGTGCCAGCAGCGTACTCGGGAGTTCATACGAGCAGTACTTC. The chain employs TRBV9 and TRBJ2-7; a weak D match, TRBD2 (6 bases). The V gene lost 1 base and the J gene lost 4 bases, with 12 bases spanning the gap. CDR1 SGDLS and CDR2 YYNGEE come from the germline V gene. The CDR3 loop spans 14 amino acids.